Below are 22 T cell receptor beta chains sequenced from a single sample in a study of blood T cell repertoires in COVID-19. Generated by immunoSEQ multiplex PCR, the TCRdb table keeps only in-frame clones and is missing some. The sample lists approximately 77,000 clones; approximately 85% were seen once. Material for sequencing was peripheral blood. Source of these receptors: a man aged 45-65 years with COVID-19, enrolled during active disease.

The chain employs TRBV6-6 and TRBJ1-2; D possibly corresponds to TRBD1 (5 bases). V lost 0 bases and J 8 bases, leaving 19 bases between the germline ends. Germline V gene sequence: CDR1 MNHNY, CDR2 SVGAGI (reference sequence). The CDR3 totals 16 residues. In DNA form, the CDR3 reads TGTGCCAGCAGTTACTCCGGGACGGGCCCTGGGAGGGGCTACACCTTC. Its protein is CASSYSGTGPGRGYTF.

V gene TRBV2 combines with J gene TRBJ1-2; D gene ambiguous. From germline, CDR1 is SNHLY and CDR2 FYNNEI. CDR3 length equals 14 residues. The V and J ends lost 4 bases and 2 bases respectively, with 11 bases between them. In DNA, the CDR3 is TGTGCCAGCAGTGGGAGAGCGCCCAACTATGGCTACACCTTC. Translation gives CASSGRAPNYGYTF. Complete variable domain (other parts from reference TRBV2 and TRBJ1-2): EPEVTQTPSHQVTQMGQEVILRCVPISNHLYFYWYRQILGQKVEFLVSFYNNEISEKSEIFDDQFSVERPDGSNFTLKIRSTKLEDSAMYFCASSGRAPNYGYTFGSGTRLTVV.

V usage is TRBV3-1 (or the pseudogene TRBV3-2) and J usage is TRBJ2-1; D is possibly TRBD1 (5 bases). Per the germline V gene, CDR1 is LGHDT and CDR2 is YNNKEL (reference sequence). The V end lost 6 bases, the J end lost 7 bases, and 16 bases lay between the germline ends. This CDR3 comprises 14 residues. The CDR3 DNA is TGTGCCAGCAGTCCGGTGGGGCTGGGAAATGAGCAGTTCTTC. This gives the protein CASSPVGLGNEQFF.

V is TRBV18 and J is TRBJ2-7; tentatively, D is TRBD1 (5 bases). CDR1 and CDR2 (germline): KGHSH, LQKENI. The CDR3 has 13 residues. Trimming took 2 bases from V and 4 from J, leaving 9 bases between them. The CDR3, as DNA: TGTGCCAGCTCACCATATAAGGGGTACGAGCAGTACTTC. Translated, it gives CASSPYKGYEQYF.

The gene calls are TRBV3-1 (or the pseudogene TRBV3-2) and TRBJ2-4, with D tentatively TRBD1 (5 bases). V lost 5 bases and J lost 0, with 17 bases in between. The CDR3 length is 17 residues. The germline V gene encodes CDR1 LGHDT and CDR2 YNNKEL (reference sequence). CDR3 protein: CASSGITGTLAKNIQYF. Here the CDR3 DNA reads TGTGCCAGCAGCGGGATAACAGGTACTCTAGCCAAAAACATTCAGTACTTC.

The chain has TRBV7-2 and TRBJ2-1, with D unclear. There are 13 residues in the CDR3. CDR1 SGHTA and CDR2 FQGNSA come from the germline V gene. Trimming removed 2 bases at V and 7 bases at J, with 9 bases between. In DNA, the CDR3 is TGTGCCAGCAGCTTACCTTCCCCGAATGAGCAGTTCTTC. Protein product: CASSLPSPNEQFF.

The chain has TRBV28 and TRBJ2-3; 14 nucleotides line up with TRBD2. Germline V gene sequence: CDR1 MDHEN, CDR2 SYDVKM. The CDR3 runs to 20 residues. The trim removed 5 bases at V and 4 bases at J, leaving 17 bases unmatched. The CDR3 loop reads CASSAHGTSGRPPGADTQYF. The CDR3 bases are TGTGCCAGCAGTGCCCACGGGACTAGCGGGAGACCGCCTGGTGCAGATACGCAGTATTTT.

V gene TRBV5-1 combines with J gene TRBJ1-4; TRBD1 matches 7 bases. The ends lost 5 bases at V and 4 bases at J; junction bases unmatched: 8. The CDR3 has 15 amino acids. In germline, CDR1 is SGHRS, CDR2 YFSETQ. CDR3 residues: CASSYVRDSNEKLFF. The CDR3 coding sequence is TGCGCCAGCAGTTATGTCCGGGACAGTAATGAAAAACTGTTTTTT.

A few counts support this clone. This chain links TRBV7-2 with TRBJ2-7, with D possibly TRBD1 on 6 matching bases. Germline CDR1 is SGHTA and CDR2 is FQGNSA. The CDR3 covers 13 residues. V was shortened by 1 base and J by 6 bases, with 10 bases between the two germline ends. The CDR3 nucleotides are TGTGCCAGCAGCTTAGACAGGGTCGGCGAGCAGTACTTC. It yields the protein CASSLDRVGEQYF.

This sequence joins TRBV3-1 (or the pseudogene TRBV3-2) and TRBJ1-4, with D tentatively TRBD1 (5 bases). This CDR3 comprises 15 residues. Germline V gene data show CDR1 as LGHDT and CDR2 as YNNKEL (reference sequence). The V gene lost 0 bases and the J gene lost 7 bases, with 12 bases spanning the gap. The DNA for the CDR3 is TGTGCCAGCAGCCAAGATCGGGGGTCGACTGAAAAACTGTTTTTT. Residues: CASSQDRGSTEKLFF.

The chain recombines TRBV28 with TRBJ1-2; the D gene is possibly TRBD1 (5 bases). V lost 3 bases and J lost 0, with 8 bases in between. From germline, CDR1 is MDHEN and CDR2 SYDVKM. This CDR3 comprises 14 residues. The chain's CDR3 is CASSLGGANYGYTF. CDR3 DNA sequence: TGTGCCAGCAGTTTGGGAGGGGCTAACTATGGCTACACCTTC.

This chain joins TRBV9 and TRBJ2-1; 8 nucleotides line up with TRBD1. The CDR3 loop spans 15 amino acids. V lost 0 bases, J lost 4 bases, and 3 bases stayed unmatched. Germline V gene lookup returns CDR1 SGDLS and CDR2 YYNGEE. CDR3 DNA sequence: TGTGCCAGCAGCGTAGCGGGACAGGAATACAATGAGCAGTTCTTC. Its protein product is CASSVAGQEYNEQFF.

The V and J genes are TRBV27 and TRBJ2-7; 7 nucleotides align to TRBD2. CDR1 and CDR2 (germline): MNHEY, SMNVEV (reference sequence). J lost 4 bases, V lost 6 bases, and 9 bases had no gene match. The CDR3 loop spans 14 amino acids. CDR3 sequence: CASRLTLGGYEQYF. In nucleotides, the CDR3 is TGTGCCAGCAGACTGACCCTCGGGGGGTACGAGCAGTACTTC.

Turning to this clone: This specimen includes other DNA sequences encoding the same CDR3. J is TRBJ1-1 and V is TRBV18; no clear D gene. Deletions cut 3 bases from V and 1 base from J, with 6 bases between. The CDR3 runs 13 residues. Germline values: CDR1 KGHSH, CDR2 LQKENI. CDR3 residues: CASSPGQNTEAFF. The CDR3 coding sequence is TGTGCCAGCTCACCTGGCCAGAACACTGAAGCTTTCTTT.

The chain has TRBV6-5 and TRBJ1-6; D possibly corresponds to TRBD1 (5 bases). Germline values: CDR1 MNHEY, CDR2 SVGAGI. The CDR3 consists of 16 residues. V gave up 2 bases and J gave up 0 bases, with 8 bases separating them. This chain's CDR3 is CASSYRGSSYNSPLHF. CDR3 in DNA: TGTGCCAGCAGTTACCGGGGGAGCTCCTATAATTCACCCCTCCACTTT.

The V and J genes are TRBV12-3 or TRBV12-4 and TRBJ2-7; TRBD1 agrees at 9 bases. This CDR3 region has 13 residues. The J segment lost 2 bases and the V segment lost 7 bases, leaving 3 bases of the junction unmatched. This chain's CDR3 is CASNRDRAYEQYF. The DNA for the CDR3 is TGTGCCAGCAACCGGGACAGGGCCTACGAGCAGTACTTC.

CDR3 coding DNA: TGCGCCAGCAGCTTGGGTGAAGGGAGGAATGCGGGGACCGGGGAGCTGTTTTTT. The encoded protein is CASSLGEGRNAGTGELFF. This chain joins TRBV5-1 and TRBJ2-2, with D tentatively TRBD2 (6 bases). The germline gives CDR1 SGHRS, CDR2 YFSETQ. This CDR3 comprises 18 residues. Trimming left V 0 bases short and J 5 bases short, with 20 bases between.

The chain combines TRBV28 with TRBJ1-2; no clear D. The CDR3 runs to 12 residues. Germline V CDR1 and CDR2: MDHEN, SYDVKM. The CDR3 sequence: CAARFSNYGYTF. The CDR3 DNA follows: TGTGCGGCGAGGTTCAGTAACTATGGCTACACCTTC.

The V and J genes are TRBV19 and TRBJ1-4, with D uncertain. The CDR3 contains 14 residues. V was trimmed by 5 bases and J by 8 bases, leaving 15 bases between them. Germline CDR1 reads LNHDA; CDR2 reads SQIVND (reference sequence). CDR3 bases: TGTGCCAGTAGTCCCCGTAACTTTTGGGAAAAACTGTTTTTT. This encodes CASSPRNFWEKLFF.

This chain uses TRBV3-1 (or the pseudogene TRBV3-2) with TRBJ1-5; tentative D call: TRBD1 (5 bases). The CDR3 is made up of 14 amino acids. Deletions cut 2 bases from V and 6 bases from J, with 11 bases between. CDR1 and CDR2 from the germline V gene are LGHDT and YNNKEL (reference sequence). In nucleotides, the CDR3 is TGTGCCAGCAGCCAACAGGGTGAGGTTCAGCCCCAGCATTTT. This gives the protein CASSQQGEVQPQHF.

The chain couples TRBV12-3 or TRBV12-4 to TRBJ1-2; D perhaps matches TRBD1 (6 bases). The CDR3 length is 13 residues. The germline V and J ends were trimmed by 8 bases and 4 bases, with 14 bases remaining between them. CDR3 DNA sequence: TGTGCCAGCTCTCGGGGGGCGGTCTATGGCTACACCTTC. Its translation is CASSRGAVYGYTF.

This chain connects TRBV19 to TRBJ1-1; D unclear. The germline V and J ends were trimmed by 5 bases and 5 bases, with 6 bases remaining between them. CDR3 length: 11 amino acids. Germline V lookup: CDR1 LNHDA, CDR2 SQIVND (reference sequence). The CDR3: CASSLGTEAFF. DNA for the CDR3: TGTGCCAGTAGTCTCGGGACTGAAGCTTTCTTT.